In this sample, the clone carrying this T cell receptor (beta chain) turned up many times. Its antigen remains unidentified. Trimming shortened V by 6 bases and J by 6 bases, and 8 bases separated the two germline ends. This CDR3 has 11 amino acids. The sample originates from a study of T cells in Graves' hyperthyroidism and ophthalmopathy. Notes on the study in general: Also found in blood were most expanded thyroid clonotypes above 0.001.

From RNA transcripts, TCR beta CDR3 regions were amplified. The HTBI primer set was used in a first-round RT-PCR of the TCR CDR3. TCRdb recomputed calls from the multiplex PCR reads with MiXCR, one row per CDR3 protein. The sample lists approximately 560,000 distinct CDR3 sequences, 46% occurring once. This chain links TRBV12-3 or TRBV12-4 with TRBJ1-2; no clear D. Sample: peripheral blood or thyroid tissue (not recorded which). This clonotype originated in a woman between 18 and 29 years old with Graves' hyperthyroidism. Here the CDR3 reads CASRQYDGYTF. CDR3 nucleotides: TGTGCCAGCAGGCAGTATGATGGCTACACCTTC.